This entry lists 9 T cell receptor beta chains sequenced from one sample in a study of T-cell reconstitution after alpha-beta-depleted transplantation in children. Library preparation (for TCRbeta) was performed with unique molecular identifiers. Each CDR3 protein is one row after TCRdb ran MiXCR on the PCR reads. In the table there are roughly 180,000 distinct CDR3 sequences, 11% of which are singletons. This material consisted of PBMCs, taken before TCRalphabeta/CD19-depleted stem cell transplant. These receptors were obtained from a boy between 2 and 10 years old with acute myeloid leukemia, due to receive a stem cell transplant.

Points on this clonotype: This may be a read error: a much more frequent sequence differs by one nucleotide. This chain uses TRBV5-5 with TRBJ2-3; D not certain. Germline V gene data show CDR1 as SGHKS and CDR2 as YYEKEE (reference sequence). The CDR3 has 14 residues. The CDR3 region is CASSPPLSTDRQYF. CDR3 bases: TGTGCCAGCAGCCCCCCCCTGAGCACAGATAGGCAGTATTTT.

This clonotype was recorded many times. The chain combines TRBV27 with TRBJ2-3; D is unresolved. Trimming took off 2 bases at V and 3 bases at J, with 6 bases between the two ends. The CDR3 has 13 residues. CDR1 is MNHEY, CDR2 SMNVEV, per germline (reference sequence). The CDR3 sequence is CASSLKETDTQYF. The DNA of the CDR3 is TGTGCCAGCAGTTTAAAGGAGACAGATACGCAGTATTTT.

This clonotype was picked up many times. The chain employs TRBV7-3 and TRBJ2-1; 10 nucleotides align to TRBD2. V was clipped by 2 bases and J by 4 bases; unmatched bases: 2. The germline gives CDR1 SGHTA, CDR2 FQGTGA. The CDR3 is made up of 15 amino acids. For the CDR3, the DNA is TGTGCCAGCAGCTTACTAGCGGGGGTGTACAATGAGCAGTTCTTC. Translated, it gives CASSLLAGVYNEQFF. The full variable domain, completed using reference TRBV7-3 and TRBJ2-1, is GAGVSQTPSNKVTEKGKYVELRCDPISGHTALYWYRQSLGQGPEFLIYFQGTGAADDSGLPNDRFFAVRPEGSVSTLKIQRTERGDSAVYLCASSLLAGVYNEQFFGPGTRLTVL.

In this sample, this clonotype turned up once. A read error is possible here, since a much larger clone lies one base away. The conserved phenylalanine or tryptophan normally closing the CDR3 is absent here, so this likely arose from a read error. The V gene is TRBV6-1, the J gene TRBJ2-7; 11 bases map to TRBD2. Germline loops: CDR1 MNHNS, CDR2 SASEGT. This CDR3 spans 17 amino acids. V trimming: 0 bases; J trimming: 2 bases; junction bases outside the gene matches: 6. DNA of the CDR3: TGTGCCAGCAGTGAAGCTAAACGACTAGCGGGACCCTACGAGCAGTACATC. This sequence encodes CASSEAKRLAGPYEQYI.

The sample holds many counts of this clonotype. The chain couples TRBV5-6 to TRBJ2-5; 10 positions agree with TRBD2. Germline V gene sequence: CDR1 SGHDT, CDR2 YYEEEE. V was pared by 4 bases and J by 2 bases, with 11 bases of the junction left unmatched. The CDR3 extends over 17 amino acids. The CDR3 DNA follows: TGTGCCAGCAGCCTGCGGTCGACTAGCGGGTATCAAGAGACCCAGTACTTC. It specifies CASSLRSTSGYQETQYF.

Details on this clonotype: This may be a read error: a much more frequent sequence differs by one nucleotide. This CDR3 reads CASSQVSRGRESQYF. In DNA form, the CDR3 reads TGTGCCAGCAGCCAAGTATCACGGGGCCGCGAGTCCCAGTACTTC. The V call is TRBV14, the J call TRBJ2-5; the D gene could be TRBD1 or TRBD2 (5 bases each). This CDR3 is built from 15 residues. The V end was cut by 1 base, the J end by 9 bases, with 18 bases between. Germline V lookup: CDR1 SGHDN, CDR2 FVKESK.

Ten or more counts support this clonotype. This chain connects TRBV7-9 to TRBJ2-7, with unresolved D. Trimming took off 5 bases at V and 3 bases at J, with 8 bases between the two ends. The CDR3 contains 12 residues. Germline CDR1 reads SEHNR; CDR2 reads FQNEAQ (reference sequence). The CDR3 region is CASSPHDYEQYF. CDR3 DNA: TGTGCCAGCAGCCCCCATGACTACGAGCAGTACTTC.

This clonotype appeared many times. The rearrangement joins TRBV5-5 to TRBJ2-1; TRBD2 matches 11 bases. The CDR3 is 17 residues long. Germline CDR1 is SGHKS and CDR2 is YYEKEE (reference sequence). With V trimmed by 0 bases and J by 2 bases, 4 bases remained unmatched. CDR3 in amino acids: CASSLDASGGPYNEQFF. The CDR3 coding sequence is TGTGCCAGCAGCTTGGATGCTAGCGGGGGGCCCTACAATGAGCAGTTCTTC.

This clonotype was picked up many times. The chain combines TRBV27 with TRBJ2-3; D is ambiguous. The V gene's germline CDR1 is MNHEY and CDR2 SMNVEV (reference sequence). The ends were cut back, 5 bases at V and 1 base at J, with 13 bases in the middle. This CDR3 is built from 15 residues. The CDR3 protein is CASSLGVARTDTQYF. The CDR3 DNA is TGTGCCAGCAGTCTAGGAGTCGCGCGCACAGATACGCAGTATTTT.